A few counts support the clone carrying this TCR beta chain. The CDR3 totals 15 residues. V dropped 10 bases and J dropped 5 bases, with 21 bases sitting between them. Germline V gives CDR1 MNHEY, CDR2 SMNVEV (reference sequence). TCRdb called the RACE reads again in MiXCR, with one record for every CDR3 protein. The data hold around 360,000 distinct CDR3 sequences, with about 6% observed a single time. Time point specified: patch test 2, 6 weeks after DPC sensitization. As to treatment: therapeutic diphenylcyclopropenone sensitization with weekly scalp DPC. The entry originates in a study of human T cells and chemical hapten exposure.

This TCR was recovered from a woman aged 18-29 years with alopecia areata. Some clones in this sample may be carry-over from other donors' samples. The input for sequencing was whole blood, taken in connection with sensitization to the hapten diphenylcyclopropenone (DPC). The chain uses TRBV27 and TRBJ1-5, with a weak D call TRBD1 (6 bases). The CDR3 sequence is CATEGGRAWDQPQHF. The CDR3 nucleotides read TGTGCCACAGAGGGGGGCAGGGCCTGGGATCAGCCCCAGCATTTT.